This T cell receptor (beta chain) was obtained from a study of long-term antiretroviral therapy in people with HIV. A word on this clone: Its antigen is not known.

General study results and limits: ART adherence was not documented, and neither viral resistance nor therapy changes had any data. Even long-term ART left TRB diversity below transplant donor controls, despite gains.

None of the participants with HIV were treated outside the United States. Per the germline V gene, CDR1 is SGHAT and CDR2 is FQNNGV. Trimming removed 0 bases from V and 6 bases from J; junction bases left unmatched: 11. The CDR3 contains 16 residues. The immunoSEQ assay was v3.0, run at survey level. Sequencing was designed to cover about 35,000-55,000 T-cell genomes in each sample. Generated by immunoSEQ multiplex PCR, the TCRdb table keeps only in-frame clones and is missing some. This table holds about 27,000 clones, approximately 81% found once. V is TRBV11-2 and J is TRBJ2-7, with 7 nucleotides matching TRBD1. This receptor was taken from a man between 40 and 49 years old with HIV. The starting material was unsorted PBMCs, obtained 2.3 years after starting antiretroviral therapy. The CDR3 nucleotides read TGTGCCAGCAGCTTAGATCTAGGGACAGTTCTCACCGAGCAGTACTTC. Translated, it gives CASSLDLGTVLTEQYF.